This is a list of T cell receptor beta chains from one sample in a study of blood T cell repertoires in COVID-19. Assay: immunoSEQ multiplex PCR; the TCRdb copy retains only in-frame clones and omits some. The repertoire holds some 200,000 clones, with roughly nine tenths as singletons. The sequencing sample was made of PBMCs or T cells enriched from blood (not recorded which). All receptors derive from a woman aged 25 to 39 who had recovered from COVID-19. The CDR3 runs from the conserved cysteine through the conserved F or W. D genes are given only for firm matches. Size is stated for part of the rows, as once, few or many counts, or as a class when the clone is expanded.

d_gene	v_gene	abundance	j_gene	CDR3aa	CDR3nt
NA	TRBV15	NA	TRBJ1-6	CATSGLRGYFGSPLHF	TGTGCCACCAGCGGCCTCAGGGGCTACTTCGGTTCACCCCTCCACTTT
NA	TRBV5-1	NA	TRBJ1-3	CASSLNGNTGNTIYF	TGCGCCAGCAGCTTGAATGGTAACACTGGAAACACCATATATTTT
NA	TRBV2	NA	TRBJ1-1	CASNRGVGGTEAFF	TGTGCCAGCAACCGAGGGGTCGGGGGCACTGAAGCTTTCTTT
NA	TRBV25-1	NA	TRBJ1-3	CASRGRLLSSGNTIYF	TGTGCCAGCAGAGGTAGACTACTTAGCTCTGGAAACACCATATATTTT
TRBD1	TRBV7-9	NA	TRBJ1-1	CASSVGTYRGRGTEAFF	TGTGCCAGCAGCGTAGGAACATACAGGGGGCGAGGGACTGAAGCTTTCTTT
NA	TRBV6-6	NA	TRBJ1-2	CASSAGLGYGYTF	TGTGCCAGCAGCGCGGGGCTCGGCTATGGCTACACCTTC
NA	TRBV7-6	NA	TRBJ1-1	CASSLDTPGDTEAFF	TGTGCCAGCAGCTTAGACACCCCAGGGGACACTGAAGCTTTCTTT
NA	TRBV2	NA	TRBJ2-7	CASSEVTSMGYEQYF	TGTGCCAGCAGTGAGGTAACTAGTATGGGCTACGAGCAGTACTTC
TRBD1	TRBV6-5	NA	TRBJ1-2	CASSRDRGLGGYTF	TGTGCCAGCAGTCGAGACAGGGGGCTGGGAGGCTACACCTTC
NA	TRBV6-1	NA	TRBJ1-6	CASSARETGRGSPLHF	TGTGCCAGCAGTGCCCGGGAAACCGGGCGAGGTTCACCCCTCCACTTT
NA	TRBV19	once	TRBJ1-2	CASSPDSLYGYTF	TGTGCCAGTAGTCCGGACAGCCTCTATGGCTACACCTTC
NA	TRBV3-1/TRBV3-2	NA	TRBJ2-1	CASSRDRSHNEQFF	TGTGCCAGCAGCCGAGACAGGTCCCACAATGAGCAGTTCTTC
NA	TRBV28	NA	TRBJ1-4	CASSPPIAATNEKLFF	TGTGCCAGCAGTCCCCCCATAGCCGCAACTAATGAAAAACTGTTTTTT
NA	TRBV11-1	NA	TRBJ2-5	CASSLASRGETQYF	TGTGCCAGCAGCTTAGCATCTAGAGGGGAGACCCAGTACTTC
NA	TRBV2	NA	TRBJ2-1	CASSLNRVLGNEQFF	TGTGCCAGCAGCTTAAACAGGGTATTGGGAAATGAGCAGTTCTTC
NA	TRBV7-9	once	TRBJ1-1	CASGGVVGENTEAFF	TGTGCCAGCGGCGGTGTTGTAGGGGAGAACACTGAAGCTTTCTTT
TRBD1	TRBV4-1	NA	TRBJ1-2	CASSQLTTGGYGYTF	TGCGCCAGCAGCCAATTAACCACAGGGGGCTATGGCTACACCTTC
NA	TRBV6-2/TRBV6-3	NA	TRBJ1-1	CASSHREAFF	TGTGCCAGCAGCCACAGGGAAGCTTTCTTT
TRBD1	TRBV19	NA	TRBJ1-1	CASSTRDRAMNTEAFF	TGTGCCAGTAGTACCCGGGACAGGGCTATGAACACTGAAGCTTTCTTT
NA	TRBV18	NA	TRBJ1-4	CASSPETGHDEKLFF	TGTGCCAGCTCACCGGAAACAGGACATGATGAAAAACTGTTTTTT
NA	TRBV2	NA	TRBJ2-5	CARGGVGRIQETQYF	TGTGCCAGGGGGGGAGTGGGACGGATCCAAGAGACCCAGTACTTC
TRBD1	TRBV2	NA	TRBJ1-6	CASSLQGASNSPLHF	TGTGCCAGCAGCCTACAGGGGGCTTCGAATTCACCCCTCCACTTT
TRBD1	TRBV25-1	NA	TRBJ2-7	CASSEGQGPNEQYF	TGTGCCAGCAGTGAGGGACAGGGGCCCAACGAGCAGTACTTC
TRBD2	TRBV4-1	NA	TRBJ2-4	CASSPGLARSAKNIQYF	TGCGCCAGCAGCCCAGGACTAGCAAGATCCGCCAAAAACATTCAGTACTTC
TRBD1	TRBV9	NA	TRBJ2-1	CASSVAGQGYSYNEQFF	TGTGCCAGCAGCGTAGCAGGACAGGGGTACTCCTACAATGAGCAGTTCTTC